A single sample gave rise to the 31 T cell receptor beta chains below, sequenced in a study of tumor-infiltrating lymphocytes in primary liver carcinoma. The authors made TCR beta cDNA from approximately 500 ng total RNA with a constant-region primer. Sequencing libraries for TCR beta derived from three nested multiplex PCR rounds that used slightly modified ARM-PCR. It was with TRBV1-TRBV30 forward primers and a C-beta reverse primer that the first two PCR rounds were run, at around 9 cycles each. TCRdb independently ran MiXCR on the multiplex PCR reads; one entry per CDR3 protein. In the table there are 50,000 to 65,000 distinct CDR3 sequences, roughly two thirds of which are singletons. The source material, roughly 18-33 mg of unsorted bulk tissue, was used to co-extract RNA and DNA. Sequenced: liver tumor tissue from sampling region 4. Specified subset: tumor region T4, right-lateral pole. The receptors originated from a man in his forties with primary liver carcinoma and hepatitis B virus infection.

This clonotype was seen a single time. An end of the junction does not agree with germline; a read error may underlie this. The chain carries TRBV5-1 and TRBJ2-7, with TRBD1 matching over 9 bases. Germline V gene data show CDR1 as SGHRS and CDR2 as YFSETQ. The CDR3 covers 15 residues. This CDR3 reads CAISYEGTGFYEQYF. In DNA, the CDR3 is TGCGCCATCAGCTACGAAGGGACAGGGTTTTATGAGCAGTACTTC.

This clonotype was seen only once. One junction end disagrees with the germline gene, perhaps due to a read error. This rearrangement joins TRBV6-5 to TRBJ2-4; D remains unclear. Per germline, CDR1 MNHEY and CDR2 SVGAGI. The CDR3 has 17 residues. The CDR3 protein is CVSRAQWKSGSQNIQYF. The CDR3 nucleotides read TGTGTTAGCAGAGCGCAATGGAAATCAGGAAGCCAAAACATTCAATACTTC.

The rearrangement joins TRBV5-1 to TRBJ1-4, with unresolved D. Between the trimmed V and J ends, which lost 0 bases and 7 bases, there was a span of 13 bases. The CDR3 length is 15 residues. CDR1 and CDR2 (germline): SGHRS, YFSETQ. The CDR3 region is CASSLDGRPSEKLFF. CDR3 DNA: TGCGCCAGCAGCTTGGATGGCCGACCGAGTGAAAAACTGTTTTTT.

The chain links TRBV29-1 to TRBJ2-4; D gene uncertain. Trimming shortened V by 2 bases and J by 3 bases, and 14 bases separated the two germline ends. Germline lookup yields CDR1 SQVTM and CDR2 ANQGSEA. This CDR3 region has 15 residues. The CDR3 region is CSVEKTVLVKNIQYF. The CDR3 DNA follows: TGCAGCGTTGAAAAGACCGTTCTAGTCAAAAACATTCAGTACTTC.

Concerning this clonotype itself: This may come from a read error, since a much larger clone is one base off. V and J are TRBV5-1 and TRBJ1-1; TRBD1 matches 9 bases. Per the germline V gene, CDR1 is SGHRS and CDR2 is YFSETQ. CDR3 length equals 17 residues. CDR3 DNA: TGCACTAGCAGCCTCAACCCCCCGGGACAGGGACACACTGAAGCTTTCTTT. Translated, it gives CTSSLNPPGQGHTEAFF.

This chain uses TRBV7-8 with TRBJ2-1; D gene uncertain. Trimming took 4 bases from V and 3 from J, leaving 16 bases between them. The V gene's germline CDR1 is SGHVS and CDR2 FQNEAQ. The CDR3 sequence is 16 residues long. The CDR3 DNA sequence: TGTGCCAGCAGCTCTGACTTCGACGGTATCTACAATGAGCAGTTCTTC. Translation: CASSSDFDGIYNEQFF.

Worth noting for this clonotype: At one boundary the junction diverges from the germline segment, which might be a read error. The CDR3 sequence: CASRGAVPDTQYF. In DNA, the CDR3 is TGCGCCAGTAGAGGCGCAGTGCCAGATACTCAGTATTTT. The chain carries TRBV5-1 and TRBJ2-3; no firm D call. Germline CDR1 and CDR2: SGHRS and YFSETQ. This CDR3 is built from 13 residues.

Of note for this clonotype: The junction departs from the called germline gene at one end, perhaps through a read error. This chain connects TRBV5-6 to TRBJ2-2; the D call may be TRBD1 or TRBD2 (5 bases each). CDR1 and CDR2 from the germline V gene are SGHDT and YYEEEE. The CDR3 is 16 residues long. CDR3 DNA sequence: TGTGGCAGCAGCTTAGGGACCGAACCACGGGCCGGGGAGCTGTTTTTT. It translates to CGSSLGTEPRAGELFF.

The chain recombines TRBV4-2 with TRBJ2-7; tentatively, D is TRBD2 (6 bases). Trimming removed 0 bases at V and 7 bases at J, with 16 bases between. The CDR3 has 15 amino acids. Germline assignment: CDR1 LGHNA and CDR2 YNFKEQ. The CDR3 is CASSQEGQGAGEQYF. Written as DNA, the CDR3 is TGTGCCAGCAGCCAAGAGGGGCAGGGTGCGGGGGAGCAGTACTTC.

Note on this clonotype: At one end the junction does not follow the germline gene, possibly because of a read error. CDR3 coding DNA: TGTGTCAGCAGTCCCCAGGGGCGGCGGAATGAGCAGTTCTTC. This gives the protein CVSSPQGRRNEQFF. This chain joins TRBV12-3 or TRBV12-4 and TRBJ2-1; perhaps TRBD1 as D (6 bases). This CDR3 spans 14 amino acids.

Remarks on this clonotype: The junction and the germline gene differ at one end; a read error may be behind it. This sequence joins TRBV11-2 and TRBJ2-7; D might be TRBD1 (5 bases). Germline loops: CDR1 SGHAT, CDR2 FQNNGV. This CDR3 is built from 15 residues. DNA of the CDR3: TGTGCCAGCAGCTTCATGACAGATTCGGGCTACGAGCAGTATTTC. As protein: CASSFMTDSGYEQYF.

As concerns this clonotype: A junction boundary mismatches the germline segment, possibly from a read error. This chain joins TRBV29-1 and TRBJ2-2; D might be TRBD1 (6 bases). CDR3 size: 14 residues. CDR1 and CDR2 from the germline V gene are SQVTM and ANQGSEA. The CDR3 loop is CGVGEQGGARELFF. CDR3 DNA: TGCGGCGTTGGAGAACAGGGTGGAGCCAGGGAGCTGTTTTTT.

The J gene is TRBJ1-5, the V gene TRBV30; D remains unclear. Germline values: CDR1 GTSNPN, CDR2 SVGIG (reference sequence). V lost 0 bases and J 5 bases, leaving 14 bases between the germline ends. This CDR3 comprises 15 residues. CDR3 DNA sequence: TGTGCCTGGAGTGTCCCGGTACACGGGTATCAGCCCCAGCATTTT. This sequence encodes CAWSVPVHGYQPQHF. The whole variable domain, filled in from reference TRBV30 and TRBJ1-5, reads SQTIHQWPATLVQPVGSPLSLECTVEGTSNPNLYWYRQAAGRGLQLLFYSVGIGQISSEVPQNLSASRPQDRQFILSSKKLLLSDSGFYLCAWSVPVHGYQPQHFGDGTRLSIL.

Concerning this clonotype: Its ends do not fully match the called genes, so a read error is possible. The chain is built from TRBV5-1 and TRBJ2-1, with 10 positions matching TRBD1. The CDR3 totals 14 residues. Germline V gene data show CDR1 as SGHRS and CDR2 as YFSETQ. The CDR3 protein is CASSGGQGGNEQLF. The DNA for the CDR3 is TGCGCCAGCAGCGGTGGACAGGGGGGCAATGAGCAGCTCTTC.

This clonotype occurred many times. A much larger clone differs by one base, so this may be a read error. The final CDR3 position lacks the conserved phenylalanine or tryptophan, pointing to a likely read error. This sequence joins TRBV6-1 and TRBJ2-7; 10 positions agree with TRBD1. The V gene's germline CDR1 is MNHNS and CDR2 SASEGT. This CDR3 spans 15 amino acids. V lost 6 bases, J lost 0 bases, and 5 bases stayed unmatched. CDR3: CASRGGQGSSYEQYL. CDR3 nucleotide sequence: TGTGCCAGCAGAGGGGGACAGGGGAGCTCCTACGAGCAGTACCTC.

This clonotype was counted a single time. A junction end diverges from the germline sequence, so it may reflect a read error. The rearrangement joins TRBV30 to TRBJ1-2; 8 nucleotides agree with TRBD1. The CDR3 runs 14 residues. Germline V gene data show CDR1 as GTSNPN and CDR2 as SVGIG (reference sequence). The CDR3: CAWCDVGQGDGYTF. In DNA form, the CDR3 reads TGTGCCTGGTGTGACGTAGGACAGGGAGATGGGTACACCTTC.

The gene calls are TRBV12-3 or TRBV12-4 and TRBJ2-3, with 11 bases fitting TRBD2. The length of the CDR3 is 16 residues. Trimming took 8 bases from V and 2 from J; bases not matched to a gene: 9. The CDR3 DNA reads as TGTGCCAGCGGTCCGGGGACTAGCGGTATCACAGATACGCAGTATTTT. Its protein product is CASGPGTSGITDTQYF.

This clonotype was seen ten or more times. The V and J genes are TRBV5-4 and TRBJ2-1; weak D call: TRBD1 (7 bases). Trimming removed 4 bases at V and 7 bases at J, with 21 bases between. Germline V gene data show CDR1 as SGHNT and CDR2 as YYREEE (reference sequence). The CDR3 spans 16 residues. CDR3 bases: TGTGCCAGCAGCCCCGGCGGAGGGGGCTATGTGAATGAGCAGTTCTTC. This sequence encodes CASSPGGGGYVNEQFF.

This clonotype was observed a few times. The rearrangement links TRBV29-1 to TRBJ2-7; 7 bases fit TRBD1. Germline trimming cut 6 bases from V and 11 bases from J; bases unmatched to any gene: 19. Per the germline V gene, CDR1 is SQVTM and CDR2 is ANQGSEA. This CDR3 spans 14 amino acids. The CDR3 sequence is CSVPDRVDQVEEYF. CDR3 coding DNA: TGCAGCGTCCCAGACAGGGTGGATCAGGTTGAGGAGTACTTC.

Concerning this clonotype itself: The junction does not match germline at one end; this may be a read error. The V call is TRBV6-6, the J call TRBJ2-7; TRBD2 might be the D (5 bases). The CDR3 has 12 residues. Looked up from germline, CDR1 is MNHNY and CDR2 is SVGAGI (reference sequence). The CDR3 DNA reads TGTGCCTGTGAGGGATCCACCTATGAGCAGTACTTC. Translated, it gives CACEGSTYEQYF.

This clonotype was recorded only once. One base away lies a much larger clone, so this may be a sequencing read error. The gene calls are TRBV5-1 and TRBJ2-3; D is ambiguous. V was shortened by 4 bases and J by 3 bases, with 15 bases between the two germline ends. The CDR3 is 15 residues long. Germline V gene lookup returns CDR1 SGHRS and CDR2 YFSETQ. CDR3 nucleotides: TGCGCCAGCAGCCCACTACCGAGACTTACAGATACGCAGTATTTT. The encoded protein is CASSPLPRLTDTQYF.

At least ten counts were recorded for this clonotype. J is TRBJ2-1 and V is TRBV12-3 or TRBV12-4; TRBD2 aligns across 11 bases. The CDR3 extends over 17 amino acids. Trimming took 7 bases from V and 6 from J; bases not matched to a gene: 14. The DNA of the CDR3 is TGTGCCAGCACCAAAAATACCCCGGGACTAGCGGCCAATGAGCAGTTCTTC. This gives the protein CASTKNTPGLAANEQFF.

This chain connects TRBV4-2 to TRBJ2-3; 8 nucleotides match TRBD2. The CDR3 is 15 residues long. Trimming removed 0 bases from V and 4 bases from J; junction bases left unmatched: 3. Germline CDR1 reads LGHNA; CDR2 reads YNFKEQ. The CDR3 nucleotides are TGTGCCAGCAGCCAAGAGGTCGGGAGGGCAGATACGCAGTATTTT. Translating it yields CASSQEVGRADTQYF.

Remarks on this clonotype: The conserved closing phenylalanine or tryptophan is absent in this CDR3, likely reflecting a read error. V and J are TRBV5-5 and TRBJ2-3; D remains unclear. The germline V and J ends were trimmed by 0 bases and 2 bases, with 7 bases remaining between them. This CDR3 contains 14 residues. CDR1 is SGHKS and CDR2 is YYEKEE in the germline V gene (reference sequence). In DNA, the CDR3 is TGTGCCAGCAGCTTGGGTACTTACACAGATACGCAGTATTCT. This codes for CASSLGTYTDTQYS.

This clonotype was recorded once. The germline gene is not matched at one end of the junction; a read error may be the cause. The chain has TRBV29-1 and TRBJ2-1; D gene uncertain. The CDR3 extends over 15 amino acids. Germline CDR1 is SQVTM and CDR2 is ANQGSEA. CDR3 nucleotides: TGCATCGTTGATCTTTCTAGGGCCAATACCAATGTGCAGTTCTTC. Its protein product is CIVDLSRANTNVQFF.

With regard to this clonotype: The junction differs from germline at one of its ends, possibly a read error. CDR3 bases: TGCAGCGTTGCGGCCTCTGGGGTCAACATCCTGACTTTC. This translates into CSVAASGVNILTF. The chain recombines TRBV29-1 with TRBJ2-6; no reliable D call. Germline CDR1 and CDR2: SQVTM and ANQGSEA. The CDR3 has 13 residues.

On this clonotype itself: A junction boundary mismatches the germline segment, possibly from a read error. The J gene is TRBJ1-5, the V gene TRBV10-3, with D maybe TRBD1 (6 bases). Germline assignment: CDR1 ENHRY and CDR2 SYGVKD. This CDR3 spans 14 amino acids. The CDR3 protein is CVISKYGGDQPQHF. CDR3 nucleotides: TGTGTCATCAGTAAGTATGGGGGCGATCAGCCCCAGCATTTT.

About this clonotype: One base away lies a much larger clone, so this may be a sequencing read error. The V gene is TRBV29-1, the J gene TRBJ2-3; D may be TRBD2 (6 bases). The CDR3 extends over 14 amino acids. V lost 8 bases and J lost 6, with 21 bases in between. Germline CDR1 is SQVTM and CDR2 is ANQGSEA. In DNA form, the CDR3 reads TGCAGCTTCGTAGCGGAAGGTAGTGGTGATACGCAGTATTTT. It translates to CSFVAEGSGDTQYF.

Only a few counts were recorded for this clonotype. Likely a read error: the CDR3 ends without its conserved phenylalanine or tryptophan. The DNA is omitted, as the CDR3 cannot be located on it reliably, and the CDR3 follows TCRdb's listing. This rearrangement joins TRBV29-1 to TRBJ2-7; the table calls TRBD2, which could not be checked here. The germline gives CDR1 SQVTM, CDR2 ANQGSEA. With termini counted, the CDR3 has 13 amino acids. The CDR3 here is CSVTETGRGEQYL.

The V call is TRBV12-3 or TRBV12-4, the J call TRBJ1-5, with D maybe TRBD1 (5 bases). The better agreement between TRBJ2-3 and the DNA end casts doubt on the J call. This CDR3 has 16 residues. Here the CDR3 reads CASSLGGQYSNQPQYF. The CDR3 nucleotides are TGTGCCAGCAGTTTAGGGGGCCAGTATAGCAATCAGCCCCAGTATTTT.

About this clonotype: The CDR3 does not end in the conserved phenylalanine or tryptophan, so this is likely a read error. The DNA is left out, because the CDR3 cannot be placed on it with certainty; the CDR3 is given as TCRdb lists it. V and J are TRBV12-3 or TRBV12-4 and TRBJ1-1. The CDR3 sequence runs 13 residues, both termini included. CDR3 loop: CASSLGSQRHTFS.